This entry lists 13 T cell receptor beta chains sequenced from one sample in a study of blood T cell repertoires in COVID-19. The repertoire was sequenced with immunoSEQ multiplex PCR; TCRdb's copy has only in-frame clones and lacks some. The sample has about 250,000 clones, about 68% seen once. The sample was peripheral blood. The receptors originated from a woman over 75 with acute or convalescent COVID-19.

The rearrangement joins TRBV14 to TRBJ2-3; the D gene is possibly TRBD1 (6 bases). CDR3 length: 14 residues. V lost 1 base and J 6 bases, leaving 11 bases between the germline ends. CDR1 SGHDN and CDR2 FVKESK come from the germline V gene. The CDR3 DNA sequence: TGTGCCAGCAGCCAAGTGGGGGCATGGGATACGCAGTATTTT. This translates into CASSQVGAWDTQYF. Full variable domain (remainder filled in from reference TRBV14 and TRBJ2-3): EAGVTQFPSHSVIEKGQTVTLRCDPISGHDNLYWYRRVMGKEIKFLLHFVKESKQDESGMPNNRFLAERTGGTYSTLKVQPAELEDSGVYFCASSQVGAWDTQYFGPGTRLTVL.

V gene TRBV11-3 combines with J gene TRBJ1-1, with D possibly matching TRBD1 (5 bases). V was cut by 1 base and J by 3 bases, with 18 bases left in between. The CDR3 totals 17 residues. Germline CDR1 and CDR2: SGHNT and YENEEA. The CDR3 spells CASSLGRVGVGHTEAFF. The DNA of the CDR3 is TGTGCCAGCAGCTTAGGCAGGGTTGGGGTTGGCCACACTGAAGCTTTCTTT.

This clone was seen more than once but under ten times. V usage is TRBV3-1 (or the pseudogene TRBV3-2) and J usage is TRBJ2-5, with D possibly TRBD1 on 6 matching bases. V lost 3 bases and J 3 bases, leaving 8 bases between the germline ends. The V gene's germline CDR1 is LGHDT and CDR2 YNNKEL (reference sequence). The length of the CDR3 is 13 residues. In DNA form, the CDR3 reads TGTGCCAGCAGCCATTGGACAGAAGAGACCCAGTACTTC. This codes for CASSHWTEETQYF.

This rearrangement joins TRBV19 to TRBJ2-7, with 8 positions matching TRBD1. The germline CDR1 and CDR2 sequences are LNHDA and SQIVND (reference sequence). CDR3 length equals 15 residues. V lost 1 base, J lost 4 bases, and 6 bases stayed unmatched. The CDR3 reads CASSIGGTGLYEQYF. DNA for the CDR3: TGTGCCAGTAGTATAGGGGGGACAGGACTTTACGAGCAGTACTTC.

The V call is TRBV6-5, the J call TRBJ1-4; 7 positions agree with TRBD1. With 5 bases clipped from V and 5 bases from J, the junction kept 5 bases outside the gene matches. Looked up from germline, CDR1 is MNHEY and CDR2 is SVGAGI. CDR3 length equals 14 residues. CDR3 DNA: TGTGCCAGCAGTATCACAGGGGTCAATGAAAAACTGTTTTTT. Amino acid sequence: CASSITGVNEKLFF.

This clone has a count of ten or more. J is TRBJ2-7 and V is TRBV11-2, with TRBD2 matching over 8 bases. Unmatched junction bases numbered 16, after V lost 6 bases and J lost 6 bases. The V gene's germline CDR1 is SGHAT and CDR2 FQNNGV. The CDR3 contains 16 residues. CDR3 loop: CASRSLRAGEGREQYF. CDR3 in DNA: TGTGCCAGCAGATCATTGCGAGCGGGAGAAGGACGCGAGCAGTACTTC.

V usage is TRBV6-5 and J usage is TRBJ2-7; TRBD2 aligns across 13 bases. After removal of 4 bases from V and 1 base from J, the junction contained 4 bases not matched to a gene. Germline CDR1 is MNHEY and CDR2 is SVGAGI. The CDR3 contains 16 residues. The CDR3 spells CASSSRTSGGSYEQYF. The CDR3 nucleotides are TGTGCCAGCAGTTCTAGGACTAGCGGGGGATCCTACGAGCAGTACTTC.

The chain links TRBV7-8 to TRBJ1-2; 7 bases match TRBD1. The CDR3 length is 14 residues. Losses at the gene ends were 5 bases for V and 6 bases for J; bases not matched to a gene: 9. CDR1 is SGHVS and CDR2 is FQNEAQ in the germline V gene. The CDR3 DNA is TGTGCCAGCAGCCGGAGGGGGACAGCCGATGGCTACACCTTC. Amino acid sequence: CASSRRGTADGYTF. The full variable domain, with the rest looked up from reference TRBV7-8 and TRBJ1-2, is GAGVSQSPRYKVAKRGQDVALRCDPISGHVSLFWYQQALGQGPEFLTYFQNEAQLDKSGLPSDRFFAERPEGSVSTLKIQRTQQEDSAVYLCASSRRGTADGYTFGSGTRLTVV.

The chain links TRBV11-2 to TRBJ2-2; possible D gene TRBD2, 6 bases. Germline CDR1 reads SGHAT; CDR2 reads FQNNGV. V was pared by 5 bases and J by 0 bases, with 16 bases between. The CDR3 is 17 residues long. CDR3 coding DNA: TGTGCCAGCAGCCCCGGGACTTACTGGGCGAACACCGGGGAGCTGTTTTTT. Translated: CASSPGTYWANTGELFF.

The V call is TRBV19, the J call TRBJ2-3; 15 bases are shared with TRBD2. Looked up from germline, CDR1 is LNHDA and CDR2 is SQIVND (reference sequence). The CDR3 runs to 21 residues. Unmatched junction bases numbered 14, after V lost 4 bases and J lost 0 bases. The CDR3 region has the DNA TGTGCCAGTAGTAAGGAGCCGGGACTAGCGGGAGGCATTAGGAGCACAGATACGCAGTATTTT. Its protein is CASSKEPGLAGGIRSTDTQYF.

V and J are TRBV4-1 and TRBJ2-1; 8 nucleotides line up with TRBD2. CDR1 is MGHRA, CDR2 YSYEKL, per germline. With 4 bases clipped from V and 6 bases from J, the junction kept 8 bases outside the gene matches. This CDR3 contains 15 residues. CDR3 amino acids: CASSLGTRGGNEQFF. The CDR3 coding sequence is TGCGCCAGCAGCCTCGGGACTAGGGGGGGCAATGAGCAGTTCTTC.

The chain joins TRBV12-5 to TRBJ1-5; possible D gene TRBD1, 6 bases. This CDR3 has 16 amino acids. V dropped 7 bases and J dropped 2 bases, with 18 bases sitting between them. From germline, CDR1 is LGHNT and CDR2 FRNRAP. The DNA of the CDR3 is TGTGCTAGTGCCATAGTGGGGGCGCGGGGCAATCAGCCCCAGCATTTT. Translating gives CASAIVGARGNQPQHF.

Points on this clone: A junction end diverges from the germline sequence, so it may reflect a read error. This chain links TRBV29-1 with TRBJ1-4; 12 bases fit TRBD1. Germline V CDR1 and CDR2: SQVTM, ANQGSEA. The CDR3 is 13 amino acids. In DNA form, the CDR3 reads TGCAGCGTCACCGGGACAGGGGGCTCCAGTCAAGATTTT. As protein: CSVTGTGGSSQDF.